This T cell receptor beta chain originates from a study of blood T cell repertoires in COVID-19. Whole-study context: The study drew acute and convalescent COVID-19 samples from the United States, Italy and Spain. The analysed material was cDNA or gDNA that came from T cells, B-cell-depleted T cells, or PBMCs.

Per the original data handling: By means of reference gene primer amplification, nucleated cell counts were estimated. Using immunoSEQ multiplex PCR, the repertoire was profiled, and TCRdb retains in-frame clones only, with some absent. The V and J calls and clone size were taken over from that table, and D and trimming were inferred from the DNA. The profile shows around 130,000 clones, about 88% of them singletons. This clone was seen just once. Clinical history as reported by participants underpinned cohort assignment. Germline CDR1 is SGHTA and CDR2 is FQGNSA. CDR3 length: 15 amino acids. V shed 5 bases and J shed 8 bases, with 19 bases lying between them.

The chain carries TRBV7-2 and TRBJ2-1; D is unresolved. This receptor was obtained from a man aged 40-49 years with acute COVID-19. The material sequenced was PBMCs or T cells enriched from blood (not recorded which). CDR3 DNA sequence: TGTGCCAGCAGCCTGCCCGGAGCGCCTCGGGATGAGCAGTTCTTC. Translating gives CASSLPGAPRDEQFF.